This T cell receptor beta chain was identified in a study of immune evolution from preneoplasia to lung adenocarcinoma. Only in-frame clones appear in the TCRdb table, and some are missing; sequencing was by immunoSEQ multiplex PCR. Of about 21,000 clones in the sample, over 70% were seen once. Between the mid-2010s and the late 2010s, patients underwent resection in Japan or China. This CDR3 has 18 amino acids. J gave up 2 bases and V 0 bases, and 6 bases lay outside the gene matches. CDR1 and CDR2 from the germline V gene are MGHRA and YSYEKL. The gene calls are TRBV4-1 and TRBJ2-3; 12 bases line up with TRBD2. The specimen was FFPE invasive lung adenocarcinoma tissue. This clonotype was obtained from a person between 60 and 70 years old with lung adenocarcinoma. This CDR3 is CASSQDNLAGGLTDTQYF. Here the CDR3 DNA reads TGCGCCAGCAGCCAAGATAACCTAGCGGGAGGGCTCACAGATACGCAGTATTTT.